This T cell receptor (beta chain) emerged from a study of blood T cell repertoires in COVID-19. The CDR3 loop spans 17 amino acids. The V and J ends lost 4 bases and 2 bases, in that order; junction bases with no gene match: 7. Germline V CDR1 and CDR2: MGHDK, SYGVNS. The table came from immunoSEQ multiplex PCR; TCRdb's copy has only in-frame clones and leaves some out. The table shows 90,000 or so clones, with about nine tenths occurring only once. The V gene is TRBV25-1, the J gene TRBJ2-6; 8 positions match TRBD2. Sequencing was done on a sample of peripheral blood. The receptor comes from a woman aged 70 to 79 with acute or convalescent COVID-19. The CDR3: CASSAREGKTGANVLTF. In nucleotides, the CDR3 is TGTGCCAGCAGTGCTCGGGAGGGTAAAACTGGGGCCAACGTCCTGACTTTC.